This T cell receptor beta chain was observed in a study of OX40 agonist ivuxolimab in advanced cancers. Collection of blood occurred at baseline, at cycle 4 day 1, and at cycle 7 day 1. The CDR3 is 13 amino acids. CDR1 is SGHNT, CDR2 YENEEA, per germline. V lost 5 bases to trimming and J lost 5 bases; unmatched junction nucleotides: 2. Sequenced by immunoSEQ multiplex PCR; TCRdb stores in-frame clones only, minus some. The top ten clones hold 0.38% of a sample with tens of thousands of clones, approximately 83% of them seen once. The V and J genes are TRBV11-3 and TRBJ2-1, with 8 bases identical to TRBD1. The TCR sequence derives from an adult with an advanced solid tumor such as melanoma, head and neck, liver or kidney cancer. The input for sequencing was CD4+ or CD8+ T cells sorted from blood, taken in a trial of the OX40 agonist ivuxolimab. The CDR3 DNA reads TGTGCCAGCAGCCGGGGACAGGACAATGAGCAGTTCTTC. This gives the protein CASSRGQDNEQFF.